Detailed here is one T cell receptor beta chain. This sample was included in a study of blood T cell repertoires in COVID-19. The V gene lost 8 bases and the J gene lost 8 bases, with 13 bases spanning the gap. Per the germline V gene, CDR1 is LGHDT and CDR2 is YNNKEL (reference sequence). The CDR3 loop spans 12 amino acids. Clones were read by immunoSEQ multiplex PCR, and TCRdb kept only the in-frame ones, dropping some. The sample holds around 500,000 clones, roughly 90% seen once. This TCR was recovered from a woman between 35 and 50 years old who had recovered from COVID-19. The V and J genes are TRBV3-1 (or the pseudogene TRBV3-2) and TRBJ2-1; weak D call: TRBD1 (6 bases). The sequencing input was PBMCs or T cells enriched from blood (not recorded which). The CDR3 DNA follows: TGTGCCAGCCGAGGGGGAAGCTATGAGCAGTTCTTC. It translates to CASRGGSYEQFF.